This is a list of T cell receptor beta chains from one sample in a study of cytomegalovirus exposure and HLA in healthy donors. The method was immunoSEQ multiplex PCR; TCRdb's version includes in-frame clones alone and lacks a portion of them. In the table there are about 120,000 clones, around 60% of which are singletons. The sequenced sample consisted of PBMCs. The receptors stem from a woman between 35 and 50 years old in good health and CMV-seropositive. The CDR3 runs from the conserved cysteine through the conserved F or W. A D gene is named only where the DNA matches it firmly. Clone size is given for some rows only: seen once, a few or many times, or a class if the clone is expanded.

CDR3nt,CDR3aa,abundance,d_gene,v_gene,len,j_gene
TGCGCCAGCAGCCCCCCTGGTGGAGGGGCCCACCCTAACTATGGCTACACCTTC,CASSPPGGGAHPNYGYTF,few,-,TRBV4-1,18,TRBJ1-2
TGTGCCAGCAGCCAAGACGACAGGGACTACTATGGCTACACCTTC,CASSQDDRDYYGYTF,-,TRBD1,TRBV4-2,15,TRBJ1-2
TGTGCCAGTAGTACCTCAGTGAACACTGAAGCTTTCTTT,CASSTSVNTEAFF,-,-,TRBV19,13,TRBJ1-1
TGTGCCAGCACCGACTACAATGAGCAGTACTTC,CASTDYNEQYF,-,-,TRBV7-9,11,TRBJ2-5
TGCGCCAGCAGCCATCGCCCCGAAGGGGACAGGGGAGGGGACTATTACAATGAGCAGTTCTTC,CASSHRPEGDRGGDYYNEQFF,-,TRBD1,TRBV4-1,21,TRBJ2-1
TGTGCCAGCAGCGTGGGACTAGCCTGGGAGCAGTACTTC,CASSVGLAWEQYF,-,TRBD2,TRBV27,13,TRBJ2-7
TGTGCCACCAGCAGAGCCCGACTAGCGGGAGGAGATGAGCAGTTCTTC,CATSRARLAGGDEQFF,few,TRBD2,TRBV15,16,TRBJ2-1
TGTGCCAGCAGTCCCAACAGGGTTGCCTACAATGAGCAGTTCTTC,CASSPNRVAYNEQFF,-,-,TRBV6-5,15,TRBJ2-1
TGTGCTAGCAGCTCCGACAGACAAGAGACCCAGTACTTC,CASSSDRQETQYF,-,-,TRBV7-7,13,TRBJ2-5
TGTGCCAGCAGCCGCCGCGGACGGAGGAATTCACCCCTCCACTTT,CASSRRGRRNSPLHF,-,-,TRBV6-5,15,TRBJ1-6
TGTGCCAGCAGTCCTGGCCAGCGGGAGGGGATCTTC,CASSPGQREGIF,once,TRBD2,TRBV28,12,TRBJ2-1
TGTGCCAGCCGAGTGGTTGACACTCCATCTCCGGAGACCCAGTACTTC,CASRVVDTPSPETQYF,-,-,TRBV2,16,TRBJ2-5
TGTGCCATCAGTGGGGCTACTTCCCTCTCCTACAATGAGCAGTTCTTC,CAISGATSLSYNEQFF,few,-,TRBV10-3,16,TRBJ2-1
TGTGCCAGCAGCTTGGGACAGGGAGCCTACGAGCAGTACTTC,CASSLGQGAYEQYF,-,TRBD1,TRBV5-6,14,TRBJ2-7
TGCGCCAGCAGCCCCAAGGACAGATACGAGCAGTACTTC,CASSPKDRYEQYF,-,-,TRBV5-6,13,TRBJ2-7
TGTGCCAGCAGTTTCTATCTCGGGGTGCGCGGCACCTACGAGCAGTACTTC,CASSFYLGVRGTYEQYF,-,-,TRBV28,17,TRBJ2-7
TGTGCCAGCAGCGTAAACCTAGCCCCTTCCTACGAGCAGTACTTC,CASSVNLAPSYEQYF,-,-,TRBV7-3,15,TRBJ2-7
TGTGCCAGCACTATATCGAGCGGGAGCGGCAATGAGCAGTTCTTC,CASTISSGSGNEQFF,-,TRBD2,TRBV6-5,15,TRBJ2-1
TGCAGCGTTTTCCCACCGGGGACTAGCGGCACAGATACGCAGTATTTT,CSVFPPGTSGTDTQYF,-,TRBD2,TRBV29-1,16,TRBJ2-3
TGTGCCAGCAGCTTAGAAAGTTCGGGCAGGGCGGGATTCGGCAATCAGCCCCAGCATTTT,CASSLESSGRAGFGNQPQHF,few,-,TRBV7-6,20,TRBJ1-5
TGTGCCAGCAGCTCACTCGGGGGAGAGACCCAGTACTTC,CASSSLGGETQYF,-,-,TRBV11-2,13,TRBJ2-5
TGTGCCAGCAGTGGTTCCGGGAGTAACTATGGCTACACCTTC,CASSGSGSNYGYTF,-,-,TRBV27,14,TRBJ1-2
TGTGCCAGCAGCTCAGAGGGGACATACTATGAAGCTTTCTTT,CASSSEGTYYEAFF,-,-,TRBV7-9,14,TRBJ1-1
TGTGCCAGCAGCTTAGAGCAGTCAGGTCCCACAGATACGCAGTATTTT,CASSLEQSGPTDTQYF,-,-,TRBV7-9,16,TRBJ2-3
TGTGCCAGCAGCCCCACCGACGGGGTGTGGTACGAGCAGTACTTC,CASSPTDGVWYEQYF,few,-,TRBV28,15,TRBJ2-7
TGTGCCAGCAGTGAAGCCGGGACAGGGTACACTGAAGCTTTCTTT,CASSEAGTGYTEAFF,few,TRBD1,TRBV6-1,15,TRBJ1-1
TGTGCCAGCAGTTCGATTGGGTTAGCGGGAGGCGCAGATACGCAGTATTTT,CASSSIGLAGGADTQYF,-,TRBD2,TRBV27,17,TRBJ2-3
TGTGCCAGCAGCCCTTTCGTTGGGGCGGACACTGAAGCTTTCTTT,CASSPFVGADTEAFF,-,-,TRBV9,15,TRBJ1-1
TGCGCCAGCAGCATCATCACCCGGGGGATGAACACTGAAGCTTTCTTT,CASSIITRGMNTEAFF,-,-,TRBV5-1,16,TRBJ1-1
TGTGCCAGCAGCCCTCGGACTAGCGGGGAGACCCAGTACTTC,CASSPRTSGETQYF,few,TRBD2,TRBV7-9,14,TRBJ2-5
TGTGCCAGCGCTCCCGAGTACTACGAGCAGTACTTC,CASAPEYYEQYF,-,-,TRBV5-8,12,TRBJ2-7
TGTGCCAGCAGGGGGACTAGCGGATACAATGAGCAGTTCTTC,CASRGTSGYNEQFF,-,TRBD2,TRBV2,14,TRBJ2-1
TGTGCCAGCAGCGTAATGGGCGGGAATGAAAAACTGTTTTTT,CASSVMGGNEKLFF,-,-,TRBV9,14,TRBJ1-4
TGTGCCAGCACGGGACATAATAGCAATCAGCCCCAGCATTTT,CASTGHNSNQPQHF,-,-,TRBV6-6,14,TRBJ1-5
TGCGCCAGCAGCATGCCGGGACTAGCTTTGAGCTCCTACAATGAGCAGTTCTTC,CASSMPGLALSSYNEQFF,few,TRBD2,TRBV5-1,18,TRBJ2-1
TGCAGCGTTGAAGAGCGGACAGCCCCCAACTATGGCTACACCTTC,CSVEERTAPNYGYTF,-,-,TRBV29-1,15,TRBJ1-2
TGTGCCAGGGGGGACAGGGCCTGGCCCCCTAGCACAGATACGCAGTATTTT,CARGDRAWPPSTDTQYF,once,TRBD1,TRBV19,17,TRBJ2-3
TGTGCCAGCAGCGTAGACGGGACAGAGCAGTTCTTC,CASSVDGTEQFF,-,-,TRBV9,12,TRBJ2-1
TGTGCCAGCAGTTCTGGGCTAGCGGAGACCCAGTACTTC,CASSSGLAETQYF,-,-,TRBV6-6,13,TRBJ2-5
TGCGCCAGCAGTATGGGTCCGGGGTTCCCCAATGAAAAACTGTTTTTT,CASSMGPGFPNEKLFF,-,-,TRBV5-1,16,TRBJ1-4
TGTGCCAGTTGTATGACTAGGAGCTCCTACAATGAGCAGTTCTTC,CASCMTRSSYNEQFF,-,-,TRBV19,15,TRBJ2-1
TGTGCCAGTACGCTAGCGGGAGAGGGAACAGATACGCAGTATTTT,CASTLAGEGTDTQYF,-,TRBD2,TRBV19,15,TRBJ2-3
TGCAGCGTTGGGACAGGGGGCCAAGATACGCAGTATTTT,CSVGTGGQDTQYF,-,TRBD1,TRBV29-1,13,TRBJ2-3
TGCGGCGTACGAATCGGGGTCCAAGAGACCCAGTACTTC,CGVRIGVQETQYF,-,-,TRBV6-1,13,TRBJ2-5
TGCGCCAGCAGCTTTCGACCGGGACTAGCGGGCGAGACGGCTTCGAATGAGCAGTTCTTC,CASSFRPGLAGETASNEQFF,few,TRBD2,TRBV5-1,20,TRBJ2-1
TGCAGCGTCCTAGGGACAGATTATGGCTACACCTTC,CSVLGTDYGYTF,-,TRBD1,TRBV29-1,12,TRBJ1-2
TGTGCCAGCTCACCATCAGGGGTCTATCAGCCCCAGCATTTT,CASSPSGVYQPQHF,-,-,TRBV18,14,TRBJ1-5
TGCAGCGTTGAAGGATATCTAGCGGGACGTTACAATGAGCAGTTCTTC,CSVEGYLAGRYNEQFF,-,TRBD2,TRBV29-1,16,TRBJ2-1
TGTGTCAGCAGTGCTCCCGGGACAGGGGTCACCCTATACGACGAGCAGTACTTC,CVSSAPGTGVTLYDEQYF,-,TRBD1,TRBV27,18,TRBJ2-7
TGCGCCAGCAGCCAAGTACCCGGGAATCGCAATCAGCCCCAGCATTTT,CASSQVPGNRNQPQHF,-,-,TRBV4-1,16,TRBJ1-5
TGTGCCAGCAGCCCGGACTGGGGGGATGAGCAGTTCTTC,CASSPDWGDEQFF,-,-,TRBV7-3,13,TRBJ2-1
TGTGCCAGCAGTTCGCCCTCGGGACAGGGAGAGGGGAACACTGAAGCTTTCTTT,CASSSPSGQGEGNTEAFF,-,TRBD1,TRBV27,18,TRBJ1-1
TGTGCCAGCAGTTGGACAGGAAATCAGCCCCAGCATTTT,CASSWTGNQPQHF,few,TRBD1,TRBV6-6,13,TRBJ1-5
TGTGCCAGCAGGAGTGGACTTAGTGAAAAACTGTTTTTT,CASRSGLSEKLFF,once,-,TRBV27,13,TRBJ1-4
TGTGCCAGTAGTATAGTTTCGGGGGTTGGAGATGGCTACACCTTC,CASSIVSGVGDGYTF,-,-,TRBV19,15,TRBJ1-2